The entry below gives a single TCR beta chain sequence along with its context. Its matching antigen is unknown. This specimen comes from a study of T cell responses to AZD1222 COVID-19 vaccine. Study findings and constraints: Rises in breadth and depth of Spike-specific TCRs came after two AZD1222 doses. Repertoire sampling occurred only after the peak T cell response. Nearly half of unique spike-specific TCRs reportedly avoided B.1.351 and B.1.1.7 mutated regions.

Here immunoSEQ multiplex PCR was the method, and the copy in TCRdb shows in-frame clones only, minus some. This sample has approximately 100,000 clones, with roughly 91% found just once. The sample was peripheral blood, taken on day 0 of MenACWY control vaccination. This receptor was obtained from an adult in good health.

CDR3 in DNA: TGTGCCAGCAGCCAAGAAAGGGGACTAGCTTCGGAGACCCAGTACTTC. It yields the protein CASSQERGLASETQYF. V gene TRBV3-1 (or the pseudogene TRBV3-2) combines with J gene TRBJ2-5; 9 nucleotides agree with TRBD2. The CDR3 is 16 amino acids. The trim removed 0 bases at V and 5 bases at J, leaving 7 bases unmatched. The germline V gene has CDR1 LGHDT and CDR2 YNNKEL (reference sequence).